The clone carrying this TCR beta chain was picked up one time. The sample originates from a study of blood T cell repertoires in COVID-19. Study-wide background: Both acute and convalescent COVID-19 samples were obtained from the United States, Italy and Spain. Sources were T cells, B-cell-depleted T cells, or PBMCs; the material itself was cDNA or gDNA.

Under the authors' procedure: Using reference gene primer amplification, nucleated cell counts were estimated. Profiling relied on immunoSEQ multiplex PCR, and the TCRdb table lists in-frame clones only, not all of them. That table supplies the V and J calls and clone size; D and trimming were determined from the DNA. In the table there are 75,000 or so clones, around 82% of which are singletons. The sequencing input was peripheral blood. The sequence derives from a man between 60 and 75 years old with acute or convalescent COVID-19.

CDR3 nucleotide sequence: TGTGCCAGCACTCAAGGGGGTGGGGCCTACGAGCAGTACTTC. It translates to CASTQGGGAYEQYF. The chain joins TRBV6-5 to TRBJ2-7; tentative D call: TRBD1 (6 bases). The CDR3 has 14 amino acids. Germline-derived CDR1 and CDR2 are MNHEY and SVGAGI. Deletions cut 7 bases from V and 2 bases from J, with 15 bases between.